The rows below give T cell receptor beta chains drawn from one sample of a study of PD-1 blockade in classical Hodgkin lymphoma. Profiled with immunoSEQ multiplex PCR; TCRdb holds only in-frame clones, not every one. The sample has 15,000 to 20,000 clones; 70% to 90% are singletons. Sequences were derived from CD4+ T cells from blood, sampled before the fourth cycle of nivolumab. The receptor source for this set is a human donor with classical Hodgkin lymphoma. Both conserved end residues are part of each CDR3. The D gene is left open where the match is weak. Clone size is shown for a subset of rows, as once, few, many or a class of expanded clone.

abundance: -
v_gene: TRBV5-1
d_gene: TRBD1
j_gene: TRBJ1-1
CDR3nt: TGCGCCAGCAGCTCGGAGGGGGCGCATACTGAAGCTTTCTTT
CDR3aa: CASSSEGAHTEAFF

abundance: -
v_gene: TRBV19
d_gene: TRBD1
j_gene: TRBJ2-6
CDR3nt: TGTGCCAGTACTCTGGGGACAGGGGGAGCTGGGGCCAACGTCCTGACTTTC
CDR3aa: CASTLGTGGAGANVLTF

abundance: once
v_gene: TRBV7-2
d_gene: -
j_gene: TRBJ1-1
CDR3nt: TGTGCCAGCAGCCCCGTAGGGGTTCGCCCTGAAGCTTTCTTT
CDR3aa: CASSPVGVRPEAFF

abundance: -
v_gene: TRBV6-1
d_gene: -
j_gene: TRBJ1-5
CDR3nt: TGTGCCAGCAGCAACACGGGCGGGGGCGGGCAGCCCCAGCATTTT
CDR3aa: CASSNTGGGGQPQHF

abundance: -
v_gene: TRBV5-1
d_gene: -
j_gene: TRBJ2-2
CDR3nt: TGCGCCAGCAGCTTGGTTGCGGGCACAACTTCCACCGGGGAGCTGTTTTTT
CDR3aa: CASSLVAGTTSTGELFF

abundance: few
v_gene: TRBV21-1
d_gene: -
j_gene: TRBJ2-7
CDR3nt: -
CDR3aa: CASSNPWGKGSSYEQYF

abundance: -
v_gene: TRBV27
d_gene: TRBD1
j_gene: TRBJ2-7
CDR3nt: TGTGCCAGCAGCCAAGCTGGGACAGGAGCCTACGAGCAGTACTTC
CDR3aa: CASSQAGTGAYEQYF

abundance: once
v_gene: TRBV19
d_gene: TRBD1
j_gene: TRBJ2-5
CDR3nt: TGTGCCAGTAGTCCCCCGGGACAGAAAAGGGAGACCCAGTACTTC
CDR3aa: CASSPPGQKRETQYF

abundance: -
v_gene: TRBV6-6
d_gene: TRBD1
j_gene: TRBJ2-5
CDR3nt: TGTGCCAGCAGTTACGGACAGGTCCAAGAGACCCAGTACTTC
CDR3aa: CASSYGQVQETQYF

abundance: -
v_gene: TRBV25-1
d_gene: -
j_gene: TRBJ2-5
CDR3nt: TGTGCCAGCAGTGTAGCGGAGACCCAGTACTTC
CDR3aa: CASSVAETQYF

abundance: -
v_gene: TRBV19
d_gene: -
j_gene: TRBJ1-1
CDR3nt: TGTGCCAGTAGTGAGGGGAGGACTGAAGCTTTCTTT
CDR3aa: CASSEGRTEAFF

abundance: once
v_gene: TRBV6-1
d_gene: TRBD2
j_gene: TRBJ2-1
CDR3nt: TGTGCCAGCAGAGCTAGCGGGAGGGCCAATGAGCAGTTCTTC
CDR3aa: CASRASGRANEQFF

abundance: -
v_gene: TRBV5-1
d_gene: -
j_gene: TRBJ2-7
CDR3nt: TGCGCCAGCAGCTCGCAGGGGCCCTCCTACGAGCAGTACTTC
CDR3aa: CASSSQGPSYEQYF

abundance: -
v_gene: TRBV10-3
d_gene: -
j_gene: TRBJ1-3
CDR3nt: TGTGCCATCAGTCCTGGGCCGGCGGGGGTCTCTGGAAACACCATATATTTT
CDR3aa: CAISPGPAGVSGNTIYF

abundance: -
v_gene: TRBV30
d_gene: TRBD1
j_gene: TRBJ1-3
CDR3nt: TGTGCCTGGAGCGAAGGACAGGGGTCAATTTCCTCTGGAAACACCATATATTTT
CDR3aa: CAWSEGQGSISSGNTIYF

abundance: few
v_gene: TRBV5-1
d_gene: -
j_gene: TRBJ1-1
CDR3nt: TGCGCCAGCAGCTTACAGGGTACTGGTGAAGCTTTCTTT
CDR3aa: CASSLQGTGEAFF

abundance: -
v_gene: TRBV5-1
d_gene: -
j_gene: TRBJ2-1
CDR3nt: TGCGCCAGCAGCCAACAGGGCCTTGAGCAGTTCTTC
CDR3aa: CASSQQGLEQFF

abundance: -
v_gene: TRBV18
d_gene: TRBD1
j_gene: TRBJ1-4
CDR3nt: TGTGCCAGCTCAGGAACAGGGGGCGGTGAAAAACTGTTTTTT
CDR3aa: CASSGTGGGEKLFF

abundance: once
v_gene: TRBV11-2
d_gene: -
j_gene: TRBJ1-1
CDR3nt: TGTGCCAGCAGCTTAGAGGGTCGGGGGGGTGAAGCTTTCTTT
CDR3aa: CASSLEGRGGEAFF

abundance: few
v_gene: TRBV10-3
d_gene: -
j_gene: TRBJ1-6
CDR3nt: TGTGCCACTCGGGCTCCTAATTCACCCCTCCACTTT
CDR3aa: CATRAPNSPLHF

abundance: -
v_gene: TRBV6-6
d_gene: -
j_gene: TRBJ2-3
CDR3nt: TGTGCCAGCAGTCCTTCTACAGCCACAGATACGCAGTATTTT
CDR3aa: CASSPSTATDTQYF

abundance: once
v_gene: TRBV19
d_gene: -
j_gene: TRBJ2-1
CDR3nt: TGTGCCTCCAGTACTGATGGGGGGAAGGAGCAGTTCTTC
CDR3aa: CASSTDGGKEQFF